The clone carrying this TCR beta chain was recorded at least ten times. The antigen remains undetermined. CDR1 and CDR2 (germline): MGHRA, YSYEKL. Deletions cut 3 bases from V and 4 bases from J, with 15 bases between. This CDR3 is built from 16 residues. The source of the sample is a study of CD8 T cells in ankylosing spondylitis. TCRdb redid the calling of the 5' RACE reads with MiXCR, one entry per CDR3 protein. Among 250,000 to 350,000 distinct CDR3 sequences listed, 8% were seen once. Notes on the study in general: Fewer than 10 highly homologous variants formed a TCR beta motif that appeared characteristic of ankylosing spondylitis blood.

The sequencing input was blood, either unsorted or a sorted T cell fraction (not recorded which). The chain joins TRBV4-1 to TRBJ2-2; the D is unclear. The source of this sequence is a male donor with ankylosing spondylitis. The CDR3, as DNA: TGCGCCAGCAGCCACGGTAGGACGGATTTCACCGGGGAGCTGTTTTTT. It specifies CASSHGRTDFTGELFF.